The clone carrying this T cell receptor beta chain was detected a few times. The antigen is not known. Germline-derived CDR1 and CDR2 are GTSNPN and SVGIG (reference sequence). The CDR3 is 14 amino acids. V shed 1 base, J shed 4 bases, and the junction held 1 base outside the gene matches. The data stem from a study of blood T cells in healthy people across ages. Study-wide findings and caveats: TCR beta diversity correlated strongly with naive T cell percentage.

Isolated per sample were at least 6 million PBMCs. Using a J-beta primer mix together with a sample-barcoded 5' primer, a second PCR was run for roughly 6 to 12 cycles. One entry per CDR3 protein, called by TCRdb with MiXCR from the 5' RACE reads. The sample contains fewer than 1 million distinct CDR3 sequences, approximately 48% of which appear only once. Material: blood. The receptor was derived from a man aged 60 to 69 in good health. This sequence joins TRBV30 and TRBJ2-1, with TRBD2 identical over 10 bases. DNA of the CDR3: TGTGCCTGGAGTGGGGGACTAGCGTACAATGAGCAGTTCTTC. Its translation is CAWSGGLAYNEQFF.